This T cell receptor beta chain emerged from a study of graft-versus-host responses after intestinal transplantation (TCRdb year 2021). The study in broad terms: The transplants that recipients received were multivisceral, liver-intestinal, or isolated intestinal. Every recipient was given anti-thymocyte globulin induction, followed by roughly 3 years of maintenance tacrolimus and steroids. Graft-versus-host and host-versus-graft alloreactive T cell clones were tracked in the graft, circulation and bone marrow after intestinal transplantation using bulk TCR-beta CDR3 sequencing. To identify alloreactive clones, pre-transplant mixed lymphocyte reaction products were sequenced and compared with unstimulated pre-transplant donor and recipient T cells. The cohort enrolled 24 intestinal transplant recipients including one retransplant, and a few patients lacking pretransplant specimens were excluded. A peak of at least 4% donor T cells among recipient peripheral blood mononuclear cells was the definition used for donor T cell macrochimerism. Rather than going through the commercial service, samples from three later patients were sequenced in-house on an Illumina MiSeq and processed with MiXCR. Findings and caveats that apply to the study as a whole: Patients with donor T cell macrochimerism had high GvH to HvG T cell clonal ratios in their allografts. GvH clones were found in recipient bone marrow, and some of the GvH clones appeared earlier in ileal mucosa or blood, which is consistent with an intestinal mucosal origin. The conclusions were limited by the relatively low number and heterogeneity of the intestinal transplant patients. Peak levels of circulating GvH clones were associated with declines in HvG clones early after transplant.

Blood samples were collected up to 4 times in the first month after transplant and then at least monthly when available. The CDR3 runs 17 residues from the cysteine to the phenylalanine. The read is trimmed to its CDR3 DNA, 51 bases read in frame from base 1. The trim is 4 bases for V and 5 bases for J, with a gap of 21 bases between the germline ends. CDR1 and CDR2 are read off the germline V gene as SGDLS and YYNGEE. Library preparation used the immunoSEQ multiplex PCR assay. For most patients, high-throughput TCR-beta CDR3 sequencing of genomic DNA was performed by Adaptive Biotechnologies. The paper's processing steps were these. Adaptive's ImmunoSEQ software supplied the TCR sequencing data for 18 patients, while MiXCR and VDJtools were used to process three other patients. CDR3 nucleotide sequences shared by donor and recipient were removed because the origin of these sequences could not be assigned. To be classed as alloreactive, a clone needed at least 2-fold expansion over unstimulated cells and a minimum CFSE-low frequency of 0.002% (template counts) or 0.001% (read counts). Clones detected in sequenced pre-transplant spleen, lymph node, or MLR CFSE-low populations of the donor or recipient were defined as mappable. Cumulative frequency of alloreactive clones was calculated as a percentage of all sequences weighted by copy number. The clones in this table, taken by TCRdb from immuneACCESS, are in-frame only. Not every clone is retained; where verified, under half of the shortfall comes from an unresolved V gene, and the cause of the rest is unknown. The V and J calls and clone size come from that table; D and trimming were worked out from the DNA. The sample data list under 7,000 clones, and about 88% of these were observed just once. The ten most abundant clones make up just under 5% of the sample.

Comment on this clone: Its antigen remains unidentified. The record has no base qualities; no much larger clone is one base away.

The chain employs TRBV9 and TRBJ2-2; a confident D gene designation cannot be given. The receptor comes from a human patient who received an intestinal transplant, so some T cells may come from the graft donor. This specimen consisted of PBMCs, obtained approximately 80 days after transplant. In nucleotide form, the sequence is TGTGCCAGCAGCCCCCCCCTAGGGCAGCCCAAAACCGGGGAGCTGTTTTTT. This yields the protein CASSPPLGQPKTGELFF.